Listed below are T cell receptor beta chains from one sample, sequenced in a study of blood T cell repertoires in COVID-19. Method: immunoSEQ multiplex PCR; TCRdb's copy keeps in-frame clones and lacks some. This table has about 210,000 clones, about nine tenths appearing once. Sample: PBMCs or T cells enriched from blood (not recorded which). These TCRs come from a man between 18 and 29 years old with acute COVID-19. Each CDR3 is given with its conserved first and last residue. A D gene is named only where the DNA matches it firmly. Part of the rows lack a size; the others show once, few, many or a class for expanded clones.

size: .; length: 15; D: TRBD1; V: TRBV10-2; J: TRBJ2-1; DNA: TGCGCCAGCAGGACCCGACAGGGGGACTACAATGAGCAGTTCTTC; CDR3: CASRTRQGDYNEQFF
size: once; length: 16; D: TRBD2; V: TRBV5-1; J: TRBJ2-3; DNA: TGCGCCAGCAGCCTAAGTCGCGGGAGCCTCACAGATACGCAGTATTTT; CDR3: CASSLSRGSLTDTQYF
size: .; length: 16; D: TRBD1; V: TRBV5-1; J: TRBJ2-3; DNA: TGCGCCAGCAGCCCTACAGGGGCGGGTTACACAGATACGCAGTATTTT; CDR3: CASSPTGAGYTDTQYF
size: few; length: 13; D: .; V: TRBV7-9; J: TRBJ2-7; DNA: TGTGCCAGCAGCCTTGGACAGCACCACGAGCAGTACTTC; CDR3: CASSLGQHHEQYF
size: .; length: 16; D: TRBD2; V: TRBV18; J: TRBJ2-3; DNA: TGTGCCAGCTCTCAAACGGGGCTAGCGGGTACGGATACGCAGTATTTT; CDR3: CASSQTGLAGTDTQYF
size: .; length: 16; D: .; V: TRBV3-1/TRBV3-2; J: TRBJ2-7; DNA: TGTGCCAGCAGCCAAGATCGAGACAGCGCGCGACACGAGCAGTACTTC; CDR3: CASSQDRDSARHEQYF
size: once; length: 16; D: TRBD2; V: TRBV3-1/TRBV3-2; J: TRBJ2-7; DNA: TGTGCCAGCAGCCAAATCAATACTAGCGGGAGCTACGAGCAGTACTTC; CDR3: CASSQINTSGSYEQYF
size: .; length: 15; D: TRBD1; V: TRBV9; J: TRBJ2-2; DNA: TGTGCCAGCAGCGTGTACGGACAGGGGACCGGGGAGCTGTTTTTT; CDR3: CASSVYGQGTGELFF
size: .; length: 13; D: .; V: TRBV28; J: TRBJ2-3; DNA: TGTGCCAGCAGTTGGGCGGGGACAGATACGCAGTATTTT; CDR3: CASSWAGTDTQYF
size: .; length: 12; D: .; V: TRBV2; J: TRBJ2-1; DNA: TGTGCCAGCAGTGAATTTATCAATGAGCAGTTCTTC; CDR3: CASSEFINEQFF
size: .; length: 15; D: TRBD1; V: TRBV6-5; J: TRBJ2-1; DNA: TGTGCCAGCAGTCCCCGACAGGGGGCCTACAATGAGCAGTTCTTC; CDR3: CASSPRQGAYNEQFF